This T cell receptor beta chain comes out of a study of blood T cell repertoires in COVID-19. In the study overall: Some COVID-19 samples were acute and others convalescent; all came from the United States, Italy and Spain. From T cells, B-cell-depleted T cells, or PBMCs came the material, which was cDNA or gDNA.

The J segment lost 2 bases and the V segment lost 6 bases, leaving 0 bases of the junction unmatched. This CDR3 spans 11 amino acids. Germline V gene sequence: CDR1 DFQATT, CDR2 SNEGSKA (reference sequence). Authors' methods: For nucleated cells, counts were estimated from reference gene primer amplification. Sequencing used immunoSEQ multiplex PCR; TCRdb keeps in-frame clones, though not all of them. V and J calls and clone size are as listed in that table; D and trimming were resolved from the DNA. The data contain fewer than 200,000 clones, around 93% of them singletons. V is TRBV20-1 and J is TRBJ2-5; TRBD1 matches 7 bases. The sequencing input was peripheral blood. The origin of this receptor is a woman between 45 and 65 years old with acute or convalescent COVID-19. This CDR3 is CSADRQETQYF. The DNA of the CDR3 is TGCAGTGCGGACAGGCAAGAGACCCAGTACTTC.